One and the same sample provided the 9 T cell receptor beta chains below, sequenced in a study of T cell responses to AZD1222 COVID-19 vaccine. TCRdb keeps only in-frame clones here, not all; method: immunoSEQ multiplex PCR. The table lists around 99,000 clones, about 89% of them singletons. The material sequenced was peripheral blood, taken 28 days after the second AZD1222 dose. Receptor source: an adult who received the AZD1222 COVID-19 vaccine.

V is TRBV7-9 and J is TRBJ1-4; a weak D match, TRBD1 (5 bases). This CDR3 contains 15 residues. Between the trimmed V and J ends, which lost 1 base and 7 bases, there was a span of 13 bases. The V gene's germline CDR1 is SEHNR and CDR2 FQNEAQ (reference sequence). The CDR3 nucleotides are TGTGCCAGCAGCTTAGAAGGGACGATGGGTGAAAAACTGTTTTTT. Translating it yields CASSLEGTMGEKLFF.

The chain is built from TRBV13 and TRBJ2-7, with D maybe TRBD2 (5 bases). The V gene's germline CDR1 is PRHDT and CDR2 FYEKMQ (reference sequence). V lost 5 bases and J 0 bases, leaving 11 bases between the germline ends. The CDR3 is made up of 14 amino acids. CDR3 sequence: CASSVGGLSYEQYF. CDR3 nucleotides: TGTGCCAGCAGCGTCGGAGGACTCTCCTACGAGCAGTACTTC.

This clone occurred once. The chain carries TRBV3-1 (or the pseudogene TRBV3-2) and TRBJ1-1; no clear D gene. The V gene's germline CDR1 is LGHDT and CDR2 YNNKEL (reference sequence). V was trimmed by 6 bases and J by 7 bases, leaving 18 bases between them. The CDR3 totals 14 residues. The CDR3 bases are TGTGCCAGCAGTCAACTACCCGGTCGGGGTGAAGCTTTCTTT. This gives the protein CASSQLPGRGEAFF.

The chain combines TRBV6-5 with TRBJ2-1; tentatively, D is TRBD2 (6 bases). Trimming pared 6 bases from V and 0 bases from J, leaving 12 bases between. Germline V gene lookup returns CDR1 MNHEY and CDR2 SVGAGI. The CDR3 sequence is 15 residues long. The CDR3 DNA reads as TGTGCCAGCAGCTTCCGGGGGAGCTCCTACAATGAGCAGTTCTTC. This encodes CASSFRGSSYNEQFF.

V and J are TRBV12-2 and TRBJ1-1. TRBV12-2 is recorded as a pseudogene. CDR3 size: 18 residues. CDR3 sequence: CASRLGEGTHGMNTEAFF. DNA for the CDR3: TGTGCAAGTCGCTTAGGGGAGGGGACACACGGGATGAACACTGAAGCTTTCTTT.

J is TRBJ2-2 and V is TRBV28, with no clear D. Trimming removed 6 bases from V and 2 bases from J, with 7 bases in between. The length of the CDR3 is 13 residues. Germline V CDR1 and CDR2: MDHEN, SYDVKM. CDR3 bases: TGTGCCAGCAGGAACACTAACACCGGGGAGCTGTTTTTT. This sequence encodes CASRNTNTGELFF.

The rearrangement uses TRBV7-7 and TRBJ2-2; D is unresolved. CDR3 length: 15 amino acids. Germline CDR1 is SSHAT and CDR2 is FNYEAQ (reference sequence). V shed 5 bases and J shed 0 bases, with 10 bases lying between them. CDR3 region: CASSLGTANTGELFF. Here the CDR3 DNA reads TGTGCCAGCAGCCTGGGAACAGCGAACACCGGGGAGCTGTTTTTT. Filled out from reference TRBV7-7 and TRBJ2-2, the complete variable domain reads GAGVSQSPRYKVTKRGQDVTLRCDPISSHATLYWYQQALGQGPEFLTYFNYEAQPDKSGLPSDRFSAERPEGSISTLTIQRTEQRDSAMYRCASSLGTANTGELFFGEGSRLTVL.

The chain is built from TRBV19 and TRBJ1-3; D is unclear. V dropped 3 bases and J dropped 0 bases, with 15 bases sitting between them. The CDR3 runs to 17 residues. The germline V gene encodes CDR1 LNHDA and CDR2 SQIVND (reference sequence). Written as DNA, the CDR3 is TGTGCCAGTAGTATCGGCCCCCCCGTGAGCTCTGGAAACACCATATATTTT. Translation gives CASSIGPPVSSGNTIYF.

DNA of the CDR3: TGCGCCAGCAGCTTGGCCGGGGGCGCGTTGCAGGGGACCTACGAGCAGTACTTC. Protein: CASSLAGGALQGTYEQYF. The rearrangement links TRBV5-1 to TRBJ2-7, with D possibly called TRBD1 or TRBD2 (6 bases each). V was clipped by 0 bases and J by 2 bases, with 21 bases between them. The CDR3 contains 18 residues. CDR1 SGHRS and CDR2 YFSETQ come from the germline V gene.